This entry lists 32 T cell receptor beta chains sequenced from one sample in a study of CD8 T cells in ankylosing spondylitis (dated by TCRdb to about 2017). The library was made by 5' RACE. Instrument used: Illumina HiSeq 2500. Starting from the raw public reads, TCRdb applied fastp trimming at Q25, assembled clones with MiXCR and retained in-frame beta chains. Rows with one shared CDR3 protein collapse into an entry with the most common genes and DNA. Present in this sample are roughly 250,000 distinct CDR3 sequences, around 7.8% of which were seen just once. The leading ten clones occupy approximately 6.3% of the sample. The sequenced sample consisted of blood, either unsorted or a sorted T cell fraction (not recorded which). Source of these receptors: a male donor with ankylosing spondylitis or in good health (not recorded which).

This clonotype occurred many times. The chain has TRBV7-9 and TRBJ1-1; the D gene is possibly TRBD1 (5 bases). Germline assignment: CDR1 SEHNR and CDR2 FQNEAQ (reference sequence). V was trimmed by 1 base and J by 7 bases, leaving 13 bases between them. The CDR3 length is 14 residues. The CDR3 sequence is CASSLEGLVSEAFF. The CDR3 DNA follows: TGTGCCAGCAGCTTAGAGGGGCTAGTGAGTGAAGCTTTCTTT.

This clonotype was counted ten times or more. The chain recombines TRBV7-3 with TRBJ2-3; D may be TRBD2 (6 bases). The CDR3 runs to 14 residues. CDR1 is SGHTA and CDR2 is FQGTGA in the germline V gene. With 3 bases removed from V and 7 bases from J, the gap between germline ends came to 14 bases. This chain's CDR3 is CASSFSGAPYTQYF. The DNA for the CDR3 is TGTGCCAGCAGCTTTTCGGGAGCCCCGTATACGCAGTATTTT. The whole variable domain, remainder taken from reference TRBV7-3 and TRBJ2-3, is GAGVSQTPSNKVTEKGKYVELRCDPISGHTALYWYRQSLGQGPEFLIYFQGTGAADDSGLPNDRFFAVRPEGSVSTLKIQRTERGDSAVYLCASSFSGAPYTQYFGPGTRLTVL.

This clonotype was recorded many times. V is TRBV5-1 and J is TRBJ2-7, with D perhaps being TRBD1 or TRBD2 (5 bases each). Trimming took off 5 bases at V and 1 base at J, with 16 bases between the two ends. CDR3 length: 15 amino acids. Germline V gene sequence: CDR1 SGHRS, CDR2 YFSETQ. The CDR3: CASRPFGTASYEQYF. Here the CDR3 DNA reads TGCGCCAGCAGGCCTTTCGGGACGGCTTCCTACGAGCAGTACTTC.

The chain uses TRBV7-2 and TRBJ1-1; D unresolved. Deletions cut 8 bases from V and 2 bases from J, with 6 bases between. The V gene's germline CDR1 is SGHTA and CDR2 FQGNSA. The CDR3 is made up of 11 amino acids. The CDR3 DNA is TGTGCCAGCGCCTTTAACACTGAAGCTTTCTTT. This encodes CASAFNTEAFF.

Concerning this clonotype: The CDR3 ends on some other residue instead of the conserved phenylalanine or tryptophan, so this is likely a read error. CDR3 DNA: TGCGCCAGCAGCTTGGGGGGGGACTACAGCTACGAGCAGTACTCC. It is translated as CASSLGGDYSYEQYS. This chain connects TRBV5-1 to TRBJ2-7; 7 bases map to TRBD2. The CDR3 extends over 15 amino acids. CDR1 and CDR2 from the germline V gene are SGHRS and YFSETQ. V dropped 0 bases and J dropped 3; count of bases not matched to a gene: 6.

This clonotype has at least ten counts. The chain couples TRBV6-5 to TRBJ2-4, with 14 positions matching TRBD2. This CDR3 is 17 amino acids long. From germline, CDR1 is MNHEY and CDR2 SVGAGI. Unmatched junction bases numbered 7, after V lost 3 bases and J lost 6 bases. CDR3 DNA: TGTGCCAGCAGTTATTTCGGACTAGCGGGAGGAAGAAACATTCAGTACTTC. This translates into CASSYFGLAGGRNIQYF.

The chain uses TRBV5-1 and TRBJ2-1, with D maybe TRBD2 (6 bases). Looked up from germline, CDR1 is SGHRS and CDR2 is YFSETQ. Trimming left V 6 bases short and J 2 bases short, with 15 bases between. This CDR3 is 15 amino acids long. In nucleotides, the CDR3 is TGCGCCAGCATTTCTACCGGGGGTCCCTACAATGAGCAGTTCTTC. This translates into CASISTGGPYNEQFF.

This clonotype was picked up many times. The chain uses TRBV19 and TRBJ2-7; 8 positions agree with TRBD1. V lost 5 bases, J lost 6 bases, and 9 bases stayed unmatched. The germline V gene has CDR1 LNHDA and CDR2 SQIVND (reference sequence). The CDR3 runs 14 residues. This CDR3 is CASSWGTGAFEQYF. The DNA of the CDR3 is TGTGCCAGTAGTTGGGGGACAGGAGCTTTCGAGCAGTACTTC.

This clonotype was picked up many times. This chain connects TRBV19 to TRBJ2-1; 12 positions match TRBD1. This CDR3 is 14 amino acids long. Germline-derived CDR1 and CDR2 are LNHDA and SQIVND (reference sequence). V shed 10 bases, J shed 7 bases, and the junction held 8 bases outside the gene matches. The CDR3 region is CATGDRGLKNEQFF. CDR3 bases: TGTGCCACCGGGGACAGGGGGCTGAAAAATGAGCAGTTCTTC.

The table lists this clonotype with many counts. This sequence joins TRBV5-1 and TRBJ2-1; TRBD2 aligns across 12 bases. V was clipped by 0 bases and J by 9 bases; unmatched bases: 4. CDR1 is SGHRS, CDR2 YFSETQ, per germline. The CDR3 extends over 15 amino acids. CDR3 bases: TGCGCCAGCAGCTTGGGACTAGCGGGAGAGGGTGAGCAGTTCTTC. This gives the protein CASSLGLAGEGEQFF. The entire variable domain, with the rest obtained from reference TRBV5-1 and TRBJ2-1, is as follows: KAGVTQTPRYLIKTRGQQVTLSCSPISGHRSVSWYQQTPGQGLQFLFEYFSETQRNKGNFPGRFSGRQFSNSRSEMNVSTLELGDSALYLCASSLGLAGEGEQFFGPGTRLTVL.

The chain is built from TRBV3-1 and TRBJ2-3; 8 bases fit TRBD2. The CDR3 is 18 amino acids. With V trimmed by 11 bases and J by 4 bases, 23 bases remained unmatched. Germline V gene lookup returns CDR1 LGHDT and CDR2 YNNKEL (reference sequence). CDR3 nucleotide sequence: TGTGCCTGCTCCCAAGATGCGGGAGCGGGAGTAATCGCAGATACGCAGTATTTT. Its translation: CACSQDAGAGVIADTQYF.

V is TRBV3-1 and J is TRBJ2-1, with D possibly being TRBD2 (5 bases). The CDR3 is 15 residues long. Deletions cut 6 bases from V and 4 bases from J, with 16 bases between. Germline lookup yields CDR1 LGHDT and CDR2 YNNKEL (reference sequence). In nucleotides, the CDR3 is TGTGCCAGCAGTAGACGGGGAACTAGTTACAATGAGCAGTTCTTC. Its protein product is CASSRRGTSYNEQFF.

This clonotype was found many times. CDR3: CSATWRGSTDTQYF. The CDR3 bases are TGCAGTGCCACTTGGCGGGGAAGCACAGATACGCAGTATTTT. The genes are TRBV20-1 and TRBJ2-3; a possible D gene is TRBD2 (6 bases). From germline, CDR1 is DFQATT and CDR2 SNEGSKA (reference sequence). The CDR3 is 14 amino acids. Trimming shortened V by 6 bases and J by 0 bases, and 13 bases separated the two germline ends.

This clonotype has a count of ten or more. This chain joins TRBV14 and TRBJ1-2; tentatively, D is TRBD1 (5 bases). The V end lost 0 bases, the J end lost 0 bases, and 23 bases lay between the germline ends. This CDR3 comprises 20 residues. Germline V gene sequence: CDR1 SGHDN, CDR2 FVKESK. CDR3 in DNA: TGTGCCAGCAGCCAAGATCGGGGGTCCTCGCCATCCATAGCTAACTATGGCTACACCTTC. Its translation is CASSQDRGSSPSIANYGYTF. Supplemented by reference TRBV14 and TRBJ1-2, the full variable domain reads EAGVTQFPSHSVIEKGQTVTLRCDPISGHDNLYWYRRVMGKEIKFLLHFVKESKQDESGMPNNRFLAERTGGTYSTLKVQPAELEDSGVYFCASSQDRGSSPSIANYGYTFGSGTRLTVV.

This clonotype was counted only a few times. The CDR3 DNA follows: TGCGCCAGCAGCCTCCGGGGAGCGACCCCAGAGACCCAGTACTTC. Translating gives CASSLRGATPETQYF. V usage is TRBV10-2 and J usage is TRBJ2-5; D may be TRBD2 (5 bases). CDR1 and CDR2 from the germline V gene are WSHSY and SAAADI. V dropped 6 bases and J dropped 4 bases, with 18 bases sitting between them. The CDR3 covers 15 residues.

This clonotype was counted between two and nine times. The gene calls are TRBV30 and TRBJ2-1; D is tentatively TRBD1 or TRBD2 (6 bases each). V gave up 2 bases and J gave up 5 bases, with 13 bases separating them. The germline V gene has CDR1 GTSNPN and CDR2 SVGIG (reference sequence). The CDR3 covers 14 residues. In nucleotides, the CDR3 is TGTGCCTGGAGTCGGGGGCAGCGCCACAATGAGCAGTTCTTC. It specifies CAWSRGQRHNEQFF.

In its sample, this clonotype was seen many times. The V and J genes are TRBV3-1 and TRBJ2-1; 10 bases are shared with TRBD2. This CDR3 comprises 15 residues. Germline V gene sequence: CDR1 LGHDT, CDR2 YNNKEL (reference sequence). J lost 10 bases, V lost 4 bases, and 10 bases had no gene match. This CDR3 is CASSPRTSGPGEQFF. The DNA of the CDR3 is TGTGCCAGCAGCCCTCGGACTAGCGGACCTGGGGAGCAGTTCTTC.

In its sample, this clonotype was seen many times. The chain uses TRBV5-6 and TRBJ2-7, with 11 bases aligning to TRBD2. The germline CDR1 and CDR2 sequences are SGHDT and YYEEEE. CDR3 length: 16 residues. V shed 1 base, J shed 5 bases, and the junction held 8 bases outside the gene matches. The DNA of the CDR3 is TGTGCCAGCAGCTTGACCCTAGCGGGAGGACTTGACGAGCAGTACTTC. Protein sequence: CASSLTLAGGLDEQYF.

This chain connects TRBV5-1 to TRBJ2-6; 11 bases map to TRBD1. The CDR3 has 18 amino acids. The J segment lost 1 base and the V segment lost 1 base, leaving 4 bases of the junction unmatched. Germline lookup yields CDR1 SGHRS and CDR2 YFSETQ. This CDR3 is CASSLRGQGESGANVLTF. The CDR3 DNA reads as TGCGCCAGCAGCTTGAGGGGACAGGGGGAATCTGGGGCCAACGTCCTGACTTTC.

The V gene is TRBV30, the J gene TRBJ2-1; D perhaps matches TRBD1 (6 bases). V lost 2 bases to trimming and J lost 6 bases, with 11 bases between them. Germline V lookup: CDR1 GTSNPN, CDR2 SVGIG (reference sequence). This CDR3 is built from 13 residues. The CDR3 loop is CAWSLWGLNEQFF. The CDR3 DNA sequence: TGTGCCTGGAGTCTCTGGGGGCTCAATGAGCAGTTCTTC.

This clonotype was seen a few times. The chain combines TRBV30 with TRBJ2-7, with D perhaps TRBD1 (6 bases). In germline, CDR1 is GTSNPN, CDR2 SVGIG (reference sequence). V gave up 3 bases and J gave up 0 bases, with 9 bases separating them. The CDR3 is 13 residues long. CDR3 residues: CAWSRDTSYEQYF. Written as DNA, the CDR3 is TGTGCCTGGAGCCGGGACACCTCCTACGAGCAGTACTTC. Based on the CDR3 plus reference TRBV30 and TRBJ2-7, the full variable domain is SQTIHQWPATLVQPVGSPLSLECTVEGTSNPNLYWYRQAAGRGLQLLFYSVGIGQISSEVPQNLSASRPQDRQFILSSKKLLLSDSGFYLCAWSRDTSYEQYFGPGTRLTVT.

Note on this clonotype: With a much larger clone just one base away, this may be a read error. J is TRBJ2-2 and V is TRBV6-2 or TRBV6-3, with a possible D match to TRBD2 (5 bases). The CDR3 totals 14 residues. From germline, CDR1 is MNHEY and CDR2 SVGEGT. The chain's CDR3 is CSSERGKGTGELFF. DNA for the CDR3: TGTTCCAGCGAACGAGGGAAGGGAACCGGGGAGCTGTTTTTT.

This clonotype was observed at least ten times. The chain combines TRBV12-3 or TRBV12-4 with TRBJ1-2; D ambiguous. Trimming cost V 1 base and J 7 bases, with 10 bases left between them. The CDR3 length is 13 residues. The CDR3 reads CASSLGWSSGYTF. CDR3 coding DNA: TGTGCCAGCAGTTTAGGGTGGAGTAGTGGCTACACCTTC.

This clonotype was observed many times. The gene calls are TRBV20-1 and TRBJ2-3; 7 positions match TRBD2. Germline CDR1 DFQATT, CDR2 SNEGSKA (reference sequence). Trimming took 5 bases from V and 4 from J; bases not matched to a gene: 15. This CDR3 contains 16 residues. Here the CDR3 reads CSAGGGGSRGADTQYF. The CDR3 DNA sequence: TGCAGTGCTGGGGGGGGTGGTAGCCGAGGCGCAGATACGCAGTATTTT.

This clonotype was counted ten times or more. The chain couples TRBV6-2 or TRBV6-3 to TRBJ2-7, with 7 nucleotides matching TRBD2. CDR1 and CDR2 (germline): MNHEY, SVGEGT. This CDR3 is built from 14 residues. With V trimmed by 5 bases and J by 2 bases, 6 bases remained unmatched. The CDR3 DNA reads as TGTGCCAGCAGTACGCGGGGGTCCACCTACGAGCAGTACTTC. Its protein is CASSTRGSTYEQYF.

This clonotype has ten or more counts. J is TRBJ2-5 and V is TRBV12-3 or TRBV12-4; 8 bases are shared with TRBD1. The CDR3 has 19 amino acids. Germline trimming cut 3 bases from V and 5 bases from J; bases unmatched to any gene: 20. The CDR3 loop is CASSLGRQGIRGFVETQYF. CDR3 DNA: TGTGCCAGCAGTTTGGGGCGACAGGGGATTCGCGGGTTCGTCGAGACCCAGTACTTC.

This clonotype occurred a few times. The chain recombines TRBV29-1 with TRBJ2-1, with D perhaps TRBD1 or TRBD2 (6 bases each). The CDR3 consists of 11 residues. Per the germline V gene, CDR1 is SQVTM and CDR2 is ANQGSEA. V lost 6 bases to trimming and J lost 13 bases, with 16 bases between them. The chain's CDR3 is CSVGGRTSQFF. The CDR3 DNA reads as TGCAGCGTGGGGGGCAGGACCTCCCAGTTCTTC.

This clonotype was detected many times. J is TRBJ2-2 and V is TRBV9, with D possibly TRBD2 on 6 matching bases. CDR3 size: 17 residues. The ends were cut back, 0 bases at V and 0 bases at J, with 12 bases in the middle. Germline-derived CDR1 and CDR2 are SGDLS and YYNGEE. CDR3 nucleotide sequence: TGTGCCAGCAGCGTAGCCTCCGGGGGACCGAACACCGGGGAGCTGTTTTTT. This codes for CASSVASGGPNTGELFF.

This clonotype was counted at least ten times. The V gene is TRBV5-6, the J gene TRBJ1-1, with D perhaps TRBD1 (5 bases). This CDR3 comprises 16 residues. CDR1 is SGHDT and CDR2 is YYEEEE in the germline V gene. The V end was cut by 1 base, the J end by 4 bases, with 17 bases between. CDR3 nucleotides: TGTGCCAGCAGCTTGAAGCAGGGTAGATCGTCCACTGAAGCTTTCTTT. It is translated as CASSLKQGRSSTEAFF.

This clonotype was counted between two and nine times. This chain joins TRBV18 and TRBJ1-2, with D perhaps TRBD1 (5 bases). With 2 bases removed from V and 5 bases from J, the gap between germline ends came to 15 bases. This CDR3 is built from 15 residues. The germline CDR1 and CDR2 sequences are KGHSH and LQKENI. CDR3 nucleotides: TGTGCCAGCTCACCATCCGGACAAGAAACGTATGGCTACACCTTC. Amino acids: CASSPSGQETYGYTF.

This clonotype was counted many times. This chain joins TRBV16 and TRBJ1-1; D is ambiguous. This CDR3 spans 16 amino acids. V was shortened by 4 bases and J by 0 bases, with 15 bases between the two germline ends. The germline gives CDR1 KGHSY, CDR2 FQNENV. The CDR3 DNA reads TGTGCCAGCAGCCTCTCCGCCGAATCTATGAACACTGAAGCTTTCTTT. It encodes CASSLSAESMNTEAFF.

The sample holds many counts of this clonotype. This chain links TRBV7-8 with TRBJ2-3; 8 bases align to TRBD2. V lost 7 bases to trimming and J lost 5 bases; unmatched junction nucleotides: 11. The CDR3 extends over 15 amino acids. Germline lookup yields CDR1 SGHVS and CDR2 FQNEAQ. The chain's CDR3 is CASINSGNEGDTQYF. The CDR3 region has the DNA TGTGCCAGCATCAATAGCGGGAACGAGGGAGATACGCAGTATTTT.